The 8 T cell receptor beta chains presented below share a single source sample, sequenced in a study of OX40 agonist ivuxolimab in advanced cancers. Data came from immunoSEQ multiplex PCR; TCRdb stores just in-frame clones and leaves some out. The sample yields about 89,000 clones, approximately 91% seen once. The specimen comprised CD4+ or CD8+ T cells sorted from blood, sampled in a trial of the OX40 agonist ivuxolimab. The source is an adult with an advanced solid tumor such as melanoma, head and neck, liver or kidney cancer.

This clone showed up just a few times. CDR3 region: CASSQVLLGTVSNSPLHF. In DNA form, the CDR3 reads TGCGCCAGCAGCCAAGTTCTCCTTGGGACAGTCAGTAATTCACCCCTCCACTTT. The genes are TRBV4-3 and TRBJ1-6, with 7 bases lining up with TRBD1. The CDR3 runs 18 residues. Unmatched junction bases numbered 12, after V lost 1 base and J lost 6 bases. Germline CDR1 and CDR2: LGHNA and YSLEER.

For this clone: This sample includes further DNA sequences coding for the same CDR3. The chain joins TRBV5-1 to TRBJ1-4; TRBD1 aligns across 7 bases. The CDR3 has 14 amino acids. The V gene's germline CDR1 is SGHRS and CDR2 YFSETQ. V trimming: 4 bases; J trimming: 3 bases; junction bases outside the gene matches: 3. CDR3 residues: CASSPGGANEKLFF. CDR3 sequence (DNA): TGCGCCAGCAGCCCAGGGGGAGCTAATGAAAAACTGTTTTTT.

The CDR3 reads CASSPDRPHLGAFF. The CDR3 region has the DNA TGCGCCAGCAGCCCAGACAGGCCCCACTTGGGGGCTTTCTTT. The rearrangement uses TRBV5-1 and TRBJ1-1; tentative D call: TRBD1 (6 bases). The CDR3 has 14 amino acids. Trimming shortened V by 4 bases and J by 11 bases, and 21 bases separated the two germline ends. Germline values: CDR1 SGHRS, CDR2 YFSETQ.

V usage is TRBV5-1 and J usage is TRBJ1-1, with D perhaps matching TRBD1 (5 bases). The V gene's germline CDR1 is SGHRS and CDR2 YFSETQ. Trimming removed 5 bases from V and 4 bases from J, with 15 bases in between. The CDR3 loop spans 14 amino acids. The CDR3 nucleotides are TGCGCCAGCAGGGAGACAGTCATGAGCACTGAAGCTTTCTTT. Translated: CASRETVMSTEAFF.

The J gene is TRBJ1-1, the V gene TRBV6-6; tentatively, D is TRBD1 (5 bases). Trimming cost V 6 bases and J 1 base, with 15 bases left between them. The CDR3 totals 15 residues. Germline CDR1 is MNHNY and CDR2 is SVGAGI (reference sequence). In DNA, the CDR3 is TGTGCCAGCAGGCATACAGGACGGGAGAACACTGAAGCTTTCTTT. It specifies CASRHTGRENTEAFF.

V is TRBV2 and J is TRBJ1-1; the D is unclear. Germline CDR1 SNHLY, CDR2 FYNNEI. V was cut by 4 bases and J by 0 bases, with 9 bases left in between. The CDR3 runs 14 residues. The CDR3 nucleotides read TGTGCCAGCAGTGTGCTGGAATTGAACACTGAAGCTTTCTTT. Translating gives CASSVLELNTEAFF.

The chain links TRBV5-1 to TRBJ2-7; maybe TRBD2 (5 bases). CDR1 SGHRS and CDR2 YFSETQ come from the germline V gene. This CDR3 has 15 amino acids. Trimming pared 7 bases from V and 0 bases from J, leaving 17 bases between. The DNA for the CDR3 is TGCGCCAGCGGGTCAGGAGGACCCCCCTCCTACGAGCAGTACTTC. Translation gives CASGSGGPPSYEQYF.

The chain has TRBV7-2 and TRBJ2-5; the D call may be TRBD1 or TRBD2 (5 bases each). V gave up 1 base and J gave up 1 base, with 10 bases separating them. The CDR3 is 15 amino acids. CDR1 is SGHTA, CDR2 FQGNSA, per germline. For the CDR3, the DNA is TGTGCCAGCAGCTTAGTGGGACGCATCCAAGAGACCCAGTACTTC. This sequence encodes CASSLVGRIQETQYF. Full variable domain (rest looked up from reference TRBV7-2 and TRBJ2-5): GAGVSQSPSNKVTEKGKDVELRCDPISGHTALYWYRQSLGQGLEFLIYFQGNSAPDKSGLPSDRFSAERTGGSVSTLTIQRTQQEDSAVYLCASSLVGRIQETQYFGPGTRLLVL.